This T cell receptor (beta chain) was captured in a study of blood T cell repertoires in COVID-19. In the study overall: There were acute and convalescent COVID-19 samples, and they came from the United States, Italy and Spain. Sources were T cells, B-cell-depleted T cells, or PBMCs; the material itself was cDNA or gDNA.

The germline V gene has CDR1 MNHEY and CDR2 SMNVEV (reference sequence). The CDR3 covers 15 residues. Unmatched junction bases numbered 10, after V lost 6 bases and J lost 9 bases. Methods used by the authors: Amplification from reference gene primers served as the basis for estimated nucleated cell counts. Some clones are missing from TCRdb's copy, which holds only in-frame ones; the method was immunoSEQ multiplex PCR. V and J calls and clone size are as listed in that table; D and trimming were resolved from the DNA. Here the sample spans roughly 59,000 clones, 78% being singletons. Sequences were obtained from peripheral blood. The genes are TRBV27 and TRBJ2-2, with 10 bases lining up with TRBD1. The clonotype was recovered from a man at least 80 years old with acute or convalescent COVID-19. CDR3 coding DNA: TGTGCCAGCAGACCCCCCGGGACAGGGGTTCGGGAGCTGTTTTTT. It yields the protein CASRPPGTGVRELFF.